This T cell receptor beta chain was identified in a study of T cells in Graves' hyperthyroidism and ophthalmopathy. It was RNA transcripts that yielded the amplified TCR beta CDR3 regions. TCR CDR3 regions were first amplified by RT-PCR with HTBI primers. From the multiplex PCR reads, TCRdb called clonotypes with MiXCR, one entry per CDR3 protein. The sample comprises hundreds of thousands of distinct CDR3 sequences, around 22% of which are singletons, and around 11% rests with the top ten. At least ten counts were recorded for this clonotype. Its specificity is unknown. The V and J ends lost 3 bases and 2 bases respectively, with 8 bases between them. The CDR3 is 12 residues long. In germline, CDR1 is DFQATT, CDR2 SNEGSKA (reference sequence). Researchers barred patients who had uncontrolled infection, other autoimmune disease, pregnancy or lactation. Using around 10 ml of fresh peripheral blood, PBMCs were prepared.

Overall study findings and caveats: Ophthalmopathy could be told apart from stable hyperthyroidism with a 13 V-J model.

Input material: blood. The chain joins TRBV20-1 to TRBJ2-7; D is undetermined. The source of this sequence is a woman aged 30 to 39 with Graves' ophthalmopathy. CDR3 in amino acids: CSASDGTYEQYF. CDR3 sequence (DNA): TGCAGTGCTAGCGACGGTACCTACGAGCAGTACTTC.